This TCR beta chain came from a study of PD-1 blockade in mismatch repair-deficient tumors. In the study overall: All were previously treated, progressing patients with around eleven mismatch repair-deficient cancer types. General study findings and limits: After pembrolizumab, tumor-resident clones rose rapidly, then generally contracted before radiologic responses.

Every patient had mismatch repair deficiency by PCR or immunohistochemistry. Sequencing used immunoSEQ multiplex PCR; TCRdb keeps in-frame clones, though not all of them. The sample carries about 15,000 clones, 84% recorded once. Turning to this clone: Its antigen is still unknown.

The V end lost 5 bases, the J end lost 6 bases, and 14 bases lay between the germline ends. Germline CDR1 is MNHEY and CDR2 is SMNVEV (reference sequence). The CDR3 is 13 amino acids. This clonotype was sampled from an adult with mismatch repair-deficient cancer. The source material was PBMCs, sampled before pembrolizumab treatment. This chain uses TRBV27 with TRBJ2-7; D is ambiguous. In DNA, the CDR3 is TGTGCCAGCAGTCCTTGGGTAGATGGCGAGCAGTACTTC. Translation: CASSPWVDGEQYF.